This is a list of T cell receptor beta chains from one sample in a study of OX40 agonist ivuxolimab in advanced cancers. Only in-frame clones appear in the TCRdb table, and some are missing; sequencing was by immunoSEQ multiplex PCR. This table holds about 26,000 clones, about 82% found once. The sample in question was CD4+ or CD8+ T cells sorted from blood, obtained in a trial of the OX40 agonist ivuxolimab. These TCRs come from an adult with an advanced solid tumor such as melanoma, head and neck, liver or kidney cancer. Both conserved end residues are part of each CDR3. The D gene is left open where the match is weak. Size is omitted from some rows. Given values are once, few, many or a class for expanded clones.

>-|TRBJ1-1|TRBV29-1|-
TGCAGCGTGGGGGGAGCGGGTGAAGCTTTCTTT
CSVGGAGEAFF
>-|TRBJ1-4|TRBV7-9|TRBD1
TGTGCCAGCAGCTTACCAGGACAGGGACCGAATGAAAAACTGTTTTTT
CASSLPGQGPNEKLFF
>-|TRBJ1-2|TRBV23-1|TRBD1
TGCGCCAGCAGTCAGCTACCGGGACAGGTGATAGCTGGGGCTAACTATGGCTACACCTTC
CASSQLPGQVIAGANYGYTF
>-|TRBJ2-1|TRBV6-1|TRBD2
TGTGCCAGCAGTGACGCTAGCGGAGGTTACAATGAGCAGTTCTTC
CASSDASGGYNEQFF
>-|TRBJ2-3|TRBV5-4|TRBD2
TGTGCCAGCAGCTCGGGACTAGCGGTAACTAGCACAGATACGCAGTATTTT
CASSSGLAVTSTDTQYF
>once|TRBJ2-3|TRBV10-3|TRBD2
TGTGCCATCAGTGGGGGCCGGGGGGTAGCGGAGGCGGATACGCAGTATTTT
CAISGGRGVAEADTQYF
>-|TRBJ1-2|TRBV10-3|TRBD1
TGTGCCATCAGTGAGATATGGACAGGGTCGAACTATGGCTACACCTTC
CAISEIWTGSNYGYTF
>-|TRBJ1-2|TRBV14|-
TGTGCCAGCAGCCCGGGGTCGAACTATGGCTACACCTTC
CASSPGSNYGYTF
>once|TRBJ2-1|TRBV7-9|TRBD2
TGTGCCAGCAGCTCTTCTAAAGGGACTAGCGGTGACGATGAGCAGTTCTTC
CASSSSKGTSGDDEQFF
>-|TRBJ2-1|TRBV30|TRBD2
TGTGCCTGGAGTGTAACTAGCGGCCCCAATGAGCAGTTCTTC
CAWSVTSGPNEQFF
>-|TRBJ2-1|TRBV15|TRBD2
TGTGCCACCAGCAGAGATCATCTCCTAGCGGGAGGATCGAGTGAGCAGTTCTTC
CATSRDHLLAGGSSEQFF
>-|TRBJ2-2|TRBV4-2|-
TGTGCCAGCAGCCAAGGACGGGAGCTGTTTTTT
CASSQGRELFF
>-|TRBJ2-3|TRBV6-5|-
TGTGCCAGCAGTTACAGGGGTAGCACAGATACGCAGTATTTT
CASSYRGSTDTQYF
>-|TRBJ1-1|TRBV6-5|-
TGTGCCAGCAGTATAGGACAGCCTATGAACACTGAAGCTTTCTTT
CASSIGQPMNTEAFF
>once|TRBJ2-5|TRBV4-2|TRBD2
TGTGCCAGCAGCCAAGGGACTAGCGGGAAAGAGACCCAGTACTTC
CASSQGTSGKETQYF
>-|TRBJ2-1|TRBV30|TRBD1
TGTGCCTGGAGTGTACCCGACAGGGGGCTTTACAATGAGCAGTTCTTC
CAWSVPDRGLYNEQFF
>-|TRBJ1-1|TRBV6-6|-
TGTGCCAGCAGTTACCCGGGCCCGAACACTGAAGCTTTCTTT
CASSYPGPNTEAFF
>-|TRBJ1-1|TRBV27|TRBD1
TGTGCCAGCAGTCCGACAGGGGGCTACACTGAAGCTTTCTTT
CASSPTGGYTEAFF
>-|TRBJ1-5|TRBV5-3|-
TGTGCCAGCAGCTTCAGCGGGGCGGTAAATCAGCCCCAGCATTTT
CASSFSGAVNQPQHF
>-|TRBJ2-7|TRBV28|TRBD1
TGTGCCAGTTCCTTCGGGACAGGCTCCTACGAGCAGTACTTC
CASSFGTGSYEQYF
>-|TRBJ2-5|TRBV6-1|TRBD2
TGTGCCAGCATCAACCTGGGGGGGGATGAGGAGACCCAGTACTTC
CASINLGGDEETQYF
>-|TRBJ2-7|TRBV28|TRBD2
TGTGCCAGCAGTTTAGACCCGACGGGGGGGAAAGCCTACGAGCAGTACTTC
CASSLDPTGGKAYEQYF
>-|TRBJ2-7|TRBV11-3|TRBD2
TGTGCCAGCAGCTCCCCGGGAGGGGGTCACGAGCAGTACTTC
CASSSPGGGHEQYF
>-|TRBJ2-7|TRBV11-2|-
TGTGCCAGCAGCCCATGGGCCTCCTACGAGCAGTACTTC
CASSPWASYEQYF
>-|TRBJ2-1|TRBV6-5|TRBD1
TGTGCCAGTGGGGGACAGGGGTTGAAGGGTGAGCAGTTCTTC
CASGGQGLKGEQFF
>-|TRBJ2-3|TRBV29-1|-
TGCAGCGTTGCCTTGACACTTATCGATAGCACAGATACGCAGTATTTT
CSVALTLIDSTDTQYF
>-|TRBJ2-1|TRBV14|TRBD2
TGTGCCAGCAGCACCGAAGGGACTAGCTGGTTCAATGAGCAGTTCTTC
CASSTEGTSWFNEQFF
>-|TRBJ2-3|TRBV9|TRBD2
TGTGCCAGCAGCCCCCGGGCTAGCGGGAGTACAGATACGCAGTATTTT
CASSPRASGSTDTQYF
>-|TRBJ1-1|TRBV7-2|TRBD1
TGTGCCAGCAGCTTGCCACAGGGGGTCAGCACTGAAGCTTTCTTT
CASSLPQGVSTEAFF
>-|TRBJ2-1|TRBV7-9|TRBD2
TGTGCCAGCAGCCCTTCTAGCGGGGGCGCCTACAATGAGCAGTTCTTC
CASSPSSGGAYNEQFF
>-|TRBJ2-7|TRBV14|-
TGTGCCAGCAGCCAAGATCCCTACGAGCAGTACTTC
CASSQDPYEQYF
>-|TRBJ1-3|TRBV13|TRBD1
TGTGCCAGCAGCCAGGGACAGAGCTCTGGAAACACCATATATTTT
CASSQGQSSGNTIYF